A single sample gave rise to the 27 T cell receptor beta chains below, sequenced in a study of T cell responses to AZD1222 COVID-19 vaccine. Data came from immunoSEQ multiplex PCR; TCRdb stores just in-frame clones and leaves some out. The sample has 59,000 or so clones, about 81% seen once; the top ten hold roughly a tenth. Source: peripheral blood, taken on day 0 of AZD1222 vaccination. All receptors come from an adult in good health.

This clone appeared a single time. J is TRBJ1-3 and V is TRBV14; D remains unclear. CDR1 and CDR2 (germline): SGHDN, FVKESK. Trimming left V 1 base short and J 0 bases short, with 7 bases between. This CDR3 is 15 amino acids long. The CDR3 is CASSQVLGSGNTIYF. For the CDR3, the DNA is TGTGCCAGCAGCCAAGTGTTAGGCTCTGGAAACACCATATATTTT.

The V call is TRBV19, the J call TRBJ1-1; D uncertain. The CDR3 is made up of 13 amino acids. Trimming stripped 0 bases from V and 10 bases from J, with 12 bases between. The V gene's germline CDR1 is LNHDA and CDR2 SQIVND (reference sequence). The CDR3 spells CASSIDPSARAFF. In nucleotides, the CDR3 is TGTGCCAGTAGTATAGATCCGTCAGCGCGAGCTTTCTTT.

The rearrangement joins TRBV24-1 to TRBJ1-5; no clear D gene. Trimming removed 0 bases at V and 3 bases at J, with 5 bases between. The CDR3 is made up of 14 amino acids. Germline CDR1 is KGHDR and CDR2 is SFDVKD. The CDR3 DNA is TGTGCCACCAGTGATTTGGGAGACAATCAGCCCCAGCATTTT. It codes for CATSDLGDNQPQHF.

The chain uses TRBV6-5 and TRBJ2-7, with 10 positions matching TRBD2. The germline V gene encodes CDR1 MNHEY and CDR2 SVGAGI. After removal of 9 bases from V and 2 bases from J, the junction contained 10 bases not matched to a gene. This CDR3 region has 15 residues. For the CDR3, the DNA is TGTGCCAGTTCGTCTAGCGGGAGTATTACCTACGAGCAGTACTTC. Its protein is CASSSSGSITYEQYF.

The CDR3 coding sequence is TGCGCCAGCAGCCAAGTCGTAGGGGTTCGTCAGCCCCAGCATTTT. Translation gives CASSQVVGVRQPQHF. The V gene is TRBV4-1, the J gene TRBJ1-5, with D possibly TRBD1 on 5 matching bases. Germline CDR1 is MGHRA and CDR2 is YSYEKL. Trimming removed 1 base at V and 6 bases at J, with 13 bases between. The CDR3 extends over 15 amino acids.

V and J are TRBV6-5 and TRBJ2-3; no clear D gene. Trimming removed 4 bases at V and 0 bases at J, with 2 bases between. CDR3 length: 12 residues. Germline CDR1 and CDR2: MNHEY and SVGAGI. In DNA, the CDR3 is TGTGCCAGCAGTTTAAGCACAGATACGCAGTATTTT. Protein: CASSLSTDTQYF.

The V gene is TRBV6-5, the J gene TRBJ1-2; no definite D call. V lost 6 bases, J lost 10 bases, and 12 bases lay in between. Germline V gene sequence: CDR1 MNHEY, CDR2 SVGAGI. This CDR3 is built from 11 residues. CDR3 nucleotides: TGTGCCAGCAGCCCACGGGGAGACTACACCTTC. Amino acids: CASSPRGDYTF.

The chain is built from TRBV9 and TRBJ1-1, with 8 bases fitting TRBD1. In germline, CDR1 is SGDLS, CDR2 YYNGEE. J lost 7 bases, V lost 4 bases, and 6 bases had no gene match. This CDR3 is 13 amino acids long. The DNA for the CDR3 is TGTGCCAGCAGCCCCCGGACAGGGAATGAAGCTTTCTTT. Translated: CASSPRTGNEAFF.

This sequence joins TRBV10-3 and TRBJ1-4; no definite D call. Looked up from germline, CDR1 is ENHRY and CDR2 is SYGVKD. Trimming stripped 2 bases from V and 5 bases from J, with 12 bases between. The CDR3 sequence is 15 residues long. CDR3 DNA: TGTGCCATCAGTGAGGAATTACAAGGAAATGAAAAACTGTTTTTT. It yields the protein CAISEELQGNEKLFF.

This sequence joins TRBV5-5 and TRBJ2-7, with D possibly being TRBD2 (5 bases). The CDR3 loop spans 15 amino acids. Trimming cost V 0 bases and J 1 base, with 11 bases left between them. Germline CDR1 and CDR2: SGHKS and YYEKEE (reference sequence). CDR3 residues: CASSLDTGISYEQYF. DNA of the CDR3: TGTGCCAGCAGCTTGGACACCGGGATTTCCTACGAGCAGTACTTC. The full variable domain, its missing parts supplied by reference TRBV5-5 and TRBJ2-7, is DAGVTQSPTHLIKTRGQQVTLRCSPISGHKSVSWYQQVLGQGPQFIFQYYEKEERGRGNFPDRFSARQFPNYSSELNVNALLLGDSALYLCASSLDTGISYEQYFGPGTRLTVT.

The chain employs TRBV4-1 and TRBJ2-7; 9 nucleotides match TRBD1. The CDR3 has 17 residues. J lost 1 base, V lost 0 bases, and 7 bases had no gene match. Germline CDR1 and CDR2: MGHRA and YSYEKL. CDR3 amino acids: CASSQDWSTGGSYEQYF. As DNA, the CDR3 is TGCGCCAGCAGCCAAGATTGGTCGACAGGGGGGTCCTACGAGCAGTACTTC.

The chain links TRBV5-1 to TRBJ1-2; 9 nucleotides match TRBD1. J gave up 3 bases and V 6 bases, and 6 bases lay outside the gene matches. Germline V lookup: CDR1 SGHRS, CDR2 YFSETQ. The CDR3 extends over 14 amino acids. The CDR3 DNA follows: TGCGCCAGCAAACAGGGGGCAGGGGACTATGGCTACACCTTC. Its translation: CASKQGAGDYGYTF.

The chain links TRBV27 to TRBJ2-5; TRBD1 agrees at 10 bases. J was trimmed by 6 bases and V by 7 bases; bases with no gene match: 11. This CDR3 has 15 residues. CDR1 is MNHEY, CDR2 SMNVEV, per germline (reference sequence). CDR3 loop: CASISYGTGEKTQYF. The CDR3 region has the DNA TGTGCCAGCATTTCTTACGGGACAGGGGAAAAGACCCAGTACTTC.

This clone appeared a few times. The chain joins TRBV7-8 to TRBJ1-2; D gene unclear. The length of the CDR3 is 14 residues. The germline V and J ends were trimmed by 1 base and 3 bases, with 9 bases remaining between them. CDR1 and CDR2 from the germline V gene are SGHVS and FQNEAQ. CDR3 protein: CASSLEVGDYGYTF. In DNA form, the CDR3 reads TGTGCCAGCAGCTTAGAGGTCGGCGACTATGGCTACACCTTC.

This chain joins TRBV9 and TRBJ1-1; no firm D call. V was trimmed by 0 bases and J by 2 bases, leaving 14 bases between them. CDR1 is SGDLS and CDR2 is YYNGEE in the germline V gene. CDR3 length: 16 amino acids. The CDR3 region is CASSVGAASPNTEAFF. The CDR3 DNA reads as TGTGCCAGCAGCGTAGGAGCAGCCAGCCCCAACACTGAAGCTTTCTTT.

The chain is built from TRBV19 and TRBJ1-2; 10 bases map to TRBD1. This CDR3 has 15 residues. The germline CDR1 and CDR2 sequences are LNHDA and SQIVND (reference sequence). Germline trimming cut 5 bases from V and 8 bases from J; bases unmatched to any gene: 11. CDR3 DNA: TGTGCCAGTAGTGTTTTTCCGGGACAGGGGAGCGGCTACACCTTC. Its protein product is CASSVFPGQGSGYTF.

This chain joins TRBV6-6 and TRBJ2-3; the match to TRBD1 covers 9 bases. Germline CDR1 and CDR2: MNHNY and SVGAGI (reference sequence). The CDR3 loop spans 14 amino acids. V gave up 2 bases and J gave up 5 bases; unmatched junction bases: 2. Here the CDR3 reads CASSYDRGGDTQYF. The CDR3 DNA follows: TGTGCCAGCAGTTACGACAGGGGGGGAGATACGCAGTATTTT.

The CDR3 nucleotides read TGTGCCTGGAGCCGAGGGGGCCGGACAGATACGCAGTATTTT. Amino acids: CAWSRGGRTDTQYF. The genes are TRBV30 and TRBJ2-3; TRBD1 aligns across 7 bases. V shed 3 bases and J 3 bases; nucleotides not matched to a gene: 6. CDR1 is GTSNPN and CDR2 is SVGIG in the germline V gene (reference sequence). The CDR3 length is 14 residues.

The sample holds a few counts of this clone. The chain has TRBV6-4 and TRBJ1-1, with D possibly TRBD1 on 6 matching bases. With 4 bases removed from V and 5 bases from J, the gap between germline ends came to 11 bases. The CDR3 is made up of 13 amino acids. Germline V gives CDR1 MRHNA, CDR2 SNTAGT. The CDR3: CASSAGARTEAFF. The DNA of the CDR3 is TGTGCCAGCAGTGCAGGGGCGCGAACTGAAGCTTTCTTT.

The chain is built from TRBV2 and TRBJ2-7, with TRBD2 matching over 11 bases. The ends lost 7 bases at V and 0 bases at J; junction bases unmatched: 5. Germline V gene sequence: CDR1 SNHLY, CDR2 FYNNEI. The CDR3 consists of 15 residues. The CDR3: CASTIAGGPSYEQYF. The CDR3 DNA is TGTGCCAGCACCATAGCGGGGGGGCCCTCCTACGAGCAGTACTTC.

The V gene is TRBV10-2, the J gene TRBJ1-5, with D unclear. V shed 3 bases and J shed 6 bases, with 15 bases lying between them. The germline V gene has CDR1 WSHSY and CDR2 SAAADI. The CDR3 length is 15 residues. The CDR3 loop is CASSEPGSGSQPQHF. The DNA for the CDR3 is TGCGCCAGCAGTGAACCTGGATCAGGATCTCAGCCCCAGCATTTT.

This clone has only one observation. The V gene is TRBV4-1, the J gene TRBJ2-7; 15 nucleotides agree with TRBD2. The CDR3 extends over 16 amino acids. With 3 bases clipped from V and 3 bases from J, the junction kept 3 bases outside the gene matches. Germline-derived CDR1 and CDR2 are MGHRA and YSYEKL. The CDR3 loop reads CASSQGLAGGLYEQYF. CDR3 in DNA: TGCGCCAGCAGCCAGGGACTAGCGGGGGGCCTCTACGAGCAGTACTTC.

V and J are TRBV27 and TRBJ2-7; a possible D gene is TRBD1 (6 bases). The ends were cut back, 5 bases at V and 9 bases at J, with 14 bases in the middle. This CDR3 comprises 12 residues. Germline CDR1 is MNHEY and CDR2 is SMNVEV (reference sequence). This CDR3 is CASSTFGGWQYF. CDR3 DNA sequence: TGTGCCAGCAGTACTTTTGGGGGCTGGCAGTACTTC.

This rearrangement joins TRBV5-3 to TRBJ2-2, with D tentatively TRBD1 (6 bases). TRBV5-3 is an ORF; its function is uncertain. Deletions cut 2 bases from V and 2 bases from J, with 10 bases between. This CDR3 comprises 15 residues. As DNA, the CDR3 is TGTGCCAGAAGCTTCGACAGGTGTAACACCGGGGAGCTGTTTTTT. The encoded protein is CARSFDRCNTGELFF.

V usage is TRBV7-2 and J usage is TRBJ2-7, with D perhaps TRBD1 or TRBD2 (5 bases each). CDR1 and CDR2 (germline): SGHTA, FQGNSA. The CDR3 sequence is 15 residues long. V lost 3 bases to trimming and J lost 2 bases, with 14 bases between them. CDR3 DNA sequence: TGTGCCAGCAGCTTTTCCGGGGCTCGGACCTACGAGCAGTACTTC. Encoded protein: CASSFSGARTYEQYF.

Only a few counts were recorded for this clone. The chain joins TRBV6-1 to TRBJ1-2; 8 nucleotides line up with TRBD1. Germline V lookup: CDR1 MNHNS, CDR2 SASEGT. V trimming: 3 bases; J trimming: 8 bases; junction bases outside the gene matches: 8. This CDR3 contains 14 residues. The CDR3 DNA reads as TGTGCCAGCAGTGACCAGGGGGCATCGCGGGGCTACACCTTC. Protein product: CASSDQGASRGYTF.

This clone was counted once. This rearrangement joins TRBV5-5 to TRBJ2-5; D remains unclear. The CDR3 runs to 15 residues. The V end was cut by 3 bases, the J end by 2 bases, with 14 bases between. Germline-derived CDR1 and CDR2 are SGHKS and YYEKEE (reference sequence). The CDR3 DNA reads TGTGCCAGCAGCTATGGCGGCGCCCCTCAAGAGACCCAGTACTTC. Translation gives CASSYGGAPQETQYF.